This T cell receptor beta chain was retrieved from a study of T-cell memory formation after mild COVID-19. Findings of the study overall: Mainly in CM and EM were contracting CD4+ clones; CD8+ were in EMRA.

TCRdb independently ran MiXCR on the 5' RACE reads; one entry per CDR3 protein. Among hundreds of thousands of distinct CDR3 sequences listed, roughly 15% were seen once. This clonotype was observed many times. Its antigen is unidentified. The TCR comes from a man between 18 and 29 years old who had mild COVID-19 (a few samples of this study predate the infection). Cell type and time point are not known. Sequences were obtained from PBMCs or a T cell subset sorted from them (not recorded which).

Here the CDR3 DNA reads TGTGCCAGCAGCTTCGGCGGGGGGGCCGAAAACATTCAGTACTTC. Translation gives CASSFGGGAENIQYF. The J gene is TRBJ2-4, the V gene TRBV5-4; 9 bases agree with TRBD2. From germline, CDR1 is SGHNT and CDR2 YYREEE (reference sequence). The V and J ends lost 2 bases and 5 bases, in that order; junction bases with no gene match: 5. The CDR3 totals 15 residues.